This T cell receptor (beta chain) was identified in a study of OX40 agonist ivuxolimab in advanced cancers. About the study: The patients' treatment was ivuxolimab, an agonistic anti-OX40 (CD134) antibody. Dose-escalation subjects each had hepatocellular carcinoma, melanoma, renal cell or head and neck cancer.

This clone was counted a single time. Its antigen remains unidentified. Study-wide results and caveats: The expanded peripheral T cells' antigen specificity was not determined.

Per the germline V gene, CDR1 is SGHTS and CDR2 is YDEGEE. With 3 bases clipped from V and 1 base from J, the junction kept 3 bases outside the gene matches. This CDR3 has 16 residues. Clones were read by immunoSEQ multiplex PCR, and TCRdb kept only the in-frame ones, dropping some. The sample has tens of thousands of clones; around 85% are singletons. The chain carries TRBV5-8 and TRBJ2-2; 10 bases align to TRBD2. The specimen was CD4+ or CD8+ T cells sorted from blood, collected in a trial of the OX40 agonist ivuxolimab. The receptor comes from an adult with an advanced solid tumor such as melanoma, head and neck, liver or kidney cancer. DNA for the CDR3: TGTGCCAGCAGCTATGGACTAGCGGTGAACACCGGGGAGCTGTTTTTT. This translates into CASSYGLAVNTGELFF. The full variable domain, completed using reference TRBV5-8 and TRBJ2-2, is EAGVTQSPTHLIKTRGQQATLRCSPISGHTSVYWYQQALGLGLQFLLWYDEGEERNRGNFPPRFSGRQFPNYSSELNVNALELEDSALYLCASSYGLAVNTGELFFGEGSRLTVL.